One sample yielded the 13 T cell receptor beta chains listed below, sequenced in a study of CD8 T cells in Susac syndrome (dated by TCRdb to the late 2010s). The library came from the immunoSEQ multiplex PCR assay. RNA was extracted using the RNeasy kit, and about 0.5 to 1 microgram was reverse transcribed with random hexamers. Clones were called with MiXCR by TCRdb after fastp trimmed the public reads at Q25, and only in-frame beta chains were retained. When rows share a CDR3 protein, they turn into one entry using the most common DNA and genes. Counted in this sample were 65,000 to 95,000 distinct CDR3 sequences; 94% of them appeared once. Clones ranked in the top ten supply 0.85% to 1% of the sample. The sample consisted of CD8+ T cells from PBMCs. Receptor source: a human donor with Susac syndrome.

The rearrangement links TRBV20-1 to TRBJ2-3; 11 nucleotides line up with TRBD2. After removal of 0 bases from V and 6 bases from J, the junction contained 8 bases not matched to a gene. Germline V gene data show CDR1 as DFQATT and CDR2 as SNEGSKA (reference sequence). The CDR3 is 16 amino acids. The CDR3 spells CSARDFSGGESDTQYF. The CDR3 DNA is TGCAGTGCTAGAGATTTTAGCGGGGGGGAATCCGATACGCAGTATTTT.

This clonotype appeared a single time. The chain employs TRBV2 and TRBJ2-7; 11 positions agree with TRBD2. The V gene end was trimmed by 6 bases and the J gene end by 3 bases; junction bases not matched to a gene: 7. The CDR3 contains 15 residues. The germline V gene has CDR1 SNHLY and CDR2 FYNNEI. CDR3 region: CASRPTSGRGYEQYF. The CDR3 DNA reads TGTGCCAGCAGGCCCACTAGCGGGAGAGGCTACGAGCAGTACTTC.

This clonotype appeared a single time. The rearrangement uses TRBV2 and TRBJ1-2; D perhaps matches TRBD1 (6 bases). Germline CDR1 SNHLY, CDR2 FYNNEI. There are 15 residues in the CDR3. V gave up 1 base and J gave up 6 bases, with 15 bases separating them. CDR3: CASSEGTDVLDGYTF. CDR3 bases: TGTGCCAGCAGTGAAGGGACAGATGTATTGGATGGCTACACCTTC.

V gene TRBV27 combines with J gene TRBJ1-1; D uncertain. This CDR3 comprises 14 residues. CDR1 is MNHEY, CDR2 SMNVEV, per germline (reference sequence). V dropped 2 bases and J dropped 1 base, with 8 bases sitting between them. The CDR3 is CASSLVSGNTEAFF. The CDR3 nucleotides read TGTGCCAGCAGTTTAGTAAGCGGGAACACTGAAGCTTTCTTT.

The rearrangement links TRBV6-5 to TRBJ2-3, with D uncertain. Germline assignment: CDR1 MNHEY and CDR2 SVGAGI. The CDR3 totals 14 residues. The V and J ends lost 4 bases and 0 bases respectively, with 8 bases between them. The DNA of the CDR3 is TGTGCCAGCAGTTTCGGAGCTAGCACAGATACGCAGTATTTT. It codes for CASSFGASTDTQYF.

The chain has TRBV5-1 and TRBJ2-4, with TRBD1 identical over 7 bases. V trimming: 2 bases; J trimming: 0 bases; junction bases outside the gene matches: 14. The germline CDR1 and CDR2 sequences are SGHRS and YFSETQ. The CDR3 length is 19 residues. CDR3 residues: CASSLTGDLSLLAKNIQYF. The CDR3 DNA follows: TGCGCCAGCAGCTTAACAGGGGACCTTTCCCTCCTAGCCAAAAACATTCAGTACTTC.

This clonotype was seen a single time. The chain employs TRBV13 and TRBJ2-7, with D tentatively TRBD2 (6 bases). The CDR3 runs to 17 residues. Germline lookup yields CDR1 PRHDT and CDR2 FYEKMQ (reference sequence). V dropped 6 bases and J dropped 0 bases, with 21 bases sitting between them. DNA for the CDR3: TGTGCCAGCAGTCCCGCGGGTGTGGAGGGGTTCTCCTACGAGCAGTACTTC. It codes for CASSPAGVEGFSYEQYF.

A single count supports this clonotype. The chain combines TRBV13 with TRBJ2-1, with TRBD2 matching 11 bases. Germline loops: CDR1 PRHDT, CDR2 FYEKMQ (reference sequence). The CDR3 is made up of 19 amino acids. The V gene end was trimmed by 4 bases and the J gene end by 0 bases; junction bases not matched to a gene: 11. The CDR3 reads CASSWGTSGSLSSYNEQFF. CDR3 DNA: TGTGCCAGCAGCTGGGGGACTAGCGGATCCCTTAGCTCCTACAATGAGCAGTTCTTC.

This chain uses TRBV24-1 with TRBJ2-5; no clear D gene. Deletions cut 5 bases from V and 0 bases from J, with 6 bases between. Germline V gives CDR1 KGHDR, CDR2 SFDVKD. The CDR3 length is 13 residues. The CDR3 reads CATSAQNQETQYF. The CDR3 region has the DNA TGTGCCACCAGTGCACAGAACCAAGAGACCCAGTACTTC.

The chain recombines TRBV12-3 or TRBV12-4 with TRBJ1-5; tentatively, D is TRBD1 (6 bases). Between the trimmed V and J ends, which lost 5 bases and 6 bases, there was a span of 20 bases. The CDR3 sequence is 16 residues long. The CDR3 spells CASSGPGAIGGQPQHF. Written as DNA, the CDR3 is TGTGCCAGCAGTGGTCCGGGGGCGATTGGGGGTCAGCCCCAGCATTTT.

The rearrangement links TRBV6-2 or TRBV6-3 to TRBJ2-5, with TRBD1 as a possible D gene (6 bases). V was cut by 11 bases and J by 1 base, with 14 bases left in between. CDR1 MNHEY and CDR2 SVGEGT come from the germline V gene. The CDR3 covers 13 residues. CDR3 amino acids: CAGRQDFQETQYF. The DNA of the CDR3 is TGTGCCGGAAGACAGGACTTCCAAGAGACCCAGTACTTC.

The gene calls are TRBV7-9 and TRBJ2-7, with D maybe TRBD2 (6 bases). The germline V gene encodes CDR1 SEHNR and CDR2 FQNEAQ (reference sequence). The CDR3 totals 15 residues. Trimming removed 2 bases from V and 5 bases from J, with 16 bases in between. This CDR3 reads CASSLKNNREHEQYF. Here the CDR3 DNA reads TGTGCCAGCAGCTTAAAGAACAACCGGGAGCACGAGCAGTACTTC.

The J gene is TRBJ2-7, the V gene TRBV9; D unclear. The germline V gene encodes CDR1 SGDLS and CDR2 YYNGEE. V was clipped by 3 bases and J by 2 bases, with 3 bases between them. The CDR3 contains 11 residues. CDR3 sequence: CASSDTYEQYF. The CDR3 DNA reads TGTGCCAGCAGCGACACCTACGAGCAGTACTTC.